A single sample gave rise to the 28 T cell receptor beta chains below, sequenced in a study of T cells in Graves' hyperthyroidism and ophthalmopathy. Amplification of TCR beta CDR3 regions used RNA as the template. First-round RT-PCR targeting the TCR CDR3 was performed with the HTBI primer set. MiXCR was run by TCRdb on the multiplex PCR reads, yielding one entry per CDR3 protein. The sample lists approximately 34,000 distinct CDR3 sequences; around 53% were seen once. Sequencing was done on a sample of blood. The receptors come from a middle-aged woman with Graves' ophthalmopathy.

Regarding this clonotype: This could be a read error, since a much larger clone is one nucleotide away. V and J are TRBV24-1 and TRBJ1-5; D uncertain. Trimming cost V 11 bases and J 4 bases, with 23 bases left between them. The CDR3 spans 16 residues. From germline, CDR1 is KGHDR and CDR2 SFDVKD. The CDR3 region is CASSPRGSSGNQPQHF. The CDR3 bases are TGTGCCAGCAGCCCACGAGGGAGCTCAGGTAATCAGCCCCAGCATTTT.

The rearrangement joins TRBV20-1 to TRBJ2-7; D is possibly TRBD1 (5 bases). V was pared by 5 bases and J by 2 bases, with 16 bases between. The CDR3 runs to 14 residues. Per the germline V gene, CDR1 is DFQATT and CDR2 is SNEGSKA (reference sequence). Written as DNA, the CDR3 is TGCAGTGCTCGACAGACCAAAAGCGCCTACGAGCAGTACGTC. Its translation: CSARQTKSAYEQYV.

On this clonotype: A much larger clonotype is one base distant, so this may be a read error. The chain is built from TRBV6-1 and TRBJ2-7, with 12 bases matching TRBD2. The germline V gene encodes CDR1 MNHNS and CDR2 SASEGT. This CDR3 is 19 amino acids long. The V segment lost 5 bases and the J segment 2 bases; nucleotides outside the gene matches: 16. In DNA, the CDR3 is TGTGCCAGCAGTTACTCGGGTAGGATGACTAGCGGGAGTACCTACGAGCAGTACTTC. Amino acids: CASSYSGRMTSGSTYEQYF.

This clonotype has a count of ten or more. The rearrangement uses TRBV7-9 and TRBJ2-3; TRBD2 aligns across 11 bases. Trimming cost V 3 bases and J 4 bases; bases outside gene matches: 6. Per the germline V gene, CDR1 is SEHNR and CDR2 is FQNEAQ (reference sequence). This CDR3 is 16 amino acids long. The CDR3 loop is CASSFLAGGISDTQYF. In DNA, the CDR3 is TGTGCCAGCAGCTTCCTAGCGGGAGGAATTTCAGATACGCAGTATTTT.

Notes on this clonotype: Sequence at one end of the junction differs from germline and may be a read error. The V gene is TRBV5-1, the J gene TRBJ2-2; D is perhaps TRBD1 (6 bases). In germline, CDR1 is SGHRS, CDR2 YFSETQ. The CDR3 runs 15 residues. CDR3 sequence reads: CASSRGTYGSGELSF. CDR3 nucleotide sequence: TGCGCCAGCAGCCGTGGGACATACGGTTCCGGGGAGCTGTCCTTT.

CDR3 nucleotide sequence: TGTGCCAGCAGACGGGACAGGGGTCCCTACGAGCAGTACTTC. The encoded protein is CASRRDRGPYEQYF. This chain links TRBV2 with TRBJ2-7, with 10 bases fitting TRBD1. Germline V gene data show CDR1 as SNHLY and CDR2 as FYNNEI. The V and J ends lost 6 bases and 2 bases, in that order; junction bases with no gene match: 4. The CDR3 has 14 amino acids.

A note on this clonotype: An end of the junction differs from the germline gene, which may be a read error. The rearrangement uses TRBV6-2 or TRBV6-3 and TRBJ2-1, with TRBD2 identical over 7 bases. The CDR3 consists of 15 residues. Per the germline V gene, CDR1 is MNHEY and CDR2 is SVGEGT. The CDR3 sequence: CANSYSRGDYNEQFF. CDR3 sequence (DNA): TGTGCCAACAGTTACTCCCGGGGGGACTACAATGAGCAGTTCTTC.

V usage is TRBV19 and J usage is TRBJ2-2, with unresolved D. The CDR3 is made up of 14 amino acids. Trimming shortened V by 8 bases and J by 6 bases, and 16 bases separated the two germline ends. Germline CDR1 is LNHDA and CDR2 is SQIVND (reference sequence). CDR3 protein: CASGPILLSGELFF. CDR3 sequence (DNA): TGTGCCAGTGGGCCCATATTGCTCTCCGGGGAGCTGTTTTTT.

This chain joins TRBV5-5 and TRBJ2-7; 9 nucleotides line up with TRBD1. J lost 3 bases, V lost 0 bases, and 4 bases had no gene match. Germline-derived CDR1 and CDR2 are SGHKS and YYEKEE (reference sequence). This CDR3 comprises 15 residues. Here the CDR3 reads CASSLGGTGFYEQYF. CDR3 DNA: TGTGCCAGCAGCTTGGGAGGGACAGGGTTCTACGAGCAGTACTTC.

This clonotype occurred a few times. J is TRBJ2-7 and V is TRBV15; TRBD2 is a possible D gene (6 bases). Germline V gives CDR1 LNHNV, CDR2 YYDKDF (reference sequence). The ends were cut back, 0 bases at V and 6 bases at J, with 12 bases in the middle. The CDR3 length is 14 residues. CDR3 in amino acids: CATSRESRDSEQYF. The CDR3 coding sequence is TGTGCCACCAGCAGAGAGTCTCGGGACTCCGAGCAGTACTTC.

The chain has TRBV18 and TRBJ1-5, with D maybe TRBD1 (5 bases). Germline-derived CDR1 and CDR2 are KGHSH and LQKENI. V gave up 3 bases and J gave up 9 bases, with 15 bases separating them. The CDR3 runs to 14 residues. In DNA form, the CDR3 reads TGTGCCAGCTCACCGGGGACGGCTCAGGGGCCCCAGCATTTT. It yields the protein CASSPGTAQGPQHF.

This clonotype was seen at least ten times. The rearrangement joins TRBV20-1 to TRBJ1-1, with 7 bases aligning to TRBD1. V lost 5 bases and J lost 0; bases outside the gene matches: 6. Germline V gene sequence: CDR1 DFQATT, CDR2 SNEGSKA (reference sequence). CDR3 length equals 14 residues. CDR3 nucleotide sequence: TGCAGTGCTCGACAGGGAACCATGAACACTGAAGCTTTCTTT. It translates to CSARQGTMNTEAFF.

This rearrangement joins TRBV20-1 to TRBJ2-7, with 10 positions matching TRBD1. The junction had 11 bases not matched to a gene; V was cut back by 8 bases and J by 4 bases. The CDR3 is 14 amino acids. Per germline, CDR1 DFQATT and CDR2 SNEGSKA (reference sequence). This CDR3 reads CSTTGGTGAYEQYF. CDR3 nucleotide sequence: TGCAGTACTACCGGCGGGACAGGGGCGTACGAGCAGTACTTC.

The chain carries TRBV20-1 and TRBJ1-1; D is ambiguous. Trimming stripped 0 bases from V and 1 base from J, with 9 bases between. This CDR3 has 14 amino acids. Germline V CDR1 and CDR2: DFQATT, SNEGSKA (reference sequence). The CDR3 region is CSARDGRPNTEAFF. The DNA for the CDR3 is TGCAGTGCTAGAGATGGCCGACCGAACACTGAAGCTTTCTTT.

This clonotype has a count of ten or more. One junction end does not reproduce the germline sequence, and a read error may be involved. The chain uses TRBV7-2 and TRBJ1-1; a possible D gene is TRBD1 (5 bases). Germline V gives CDR1 SGHTA, CDR2 FQGNSA. CDR3 length: 14 amino acids. This CDR3 is CASSPRASGQEAFF. The CDR3 coding sequence is TGTGCCAGCAGCCCCCGAGCCAGTGGACAAGAAGCTTTCTTC.

The chain has TRBV20-1 and TRBJ1-5; D unresolved. Deletions cut 3 bases from V and 0 bases from J, with 9 bases between. Germline V gene lookup returns CDR1 DFQATT and CDR2 SNEGSKA (reference sequence). The CDR3 consists of 14 residues. The CDR3 reads CSASTRNSNQPQHF. The CDR3 nucleotides read TGCAGTGCTAGCACCAGAAATAGCAATCAGCCCCAGCATTTT.

The rearrangement uses TRBV9 and TRBJ2-3; the D is unclear. Germline V gene sequence: CDR1 SGDLS, CDR2 YYNGEE. Trimming took off 5 bases at V and 6 bases at J, with 4 bases between the two ends. The CDR3 is made up of 10 amino acids. CDR3 sequence: CASSGDTQYF. CDR3 sequence (DNA): TGTGCCAGCAGTGGGGATACGCAGTATTTT.

The chain joins TRBV2 to TRBJ1-3; the D gene is possibly TRBD1 (5 bases). The end of the DNA is better explained by TRBJ2-2, so the J call may be wrong. The CDR3 spans 12 residues. Germline lookup yields CDR1 SNHLY and CDR2 FYNNEI. In DNA, the CDR3 is TGTGCCAGCAGGACAGATTCCGGGGAGCTGTTTTTT. Protein: CASRTDSGELFF.

The V and J genes are TRBV5-6 and TRBJ2-3, with D possibly matching TRBD2 (6 bases). Trimming shortened V by 3 bases and J by 0 bases, and 11 bases separated the two germline ends. This CDR3 contains 15 residues. Germline CDR1 reads SGHDT; CDR2 reads YYEEEE. In DNA form, the CDR3 reads TGTGCCAGCAGCTCTGCAGCGGGTAGCACAGATACGCAGTATTTT. Its translation: CASSSAAGSTDTQYF.

This clonotype came up many times. This chain links TRBV5-1 with TRBJ2-1; D is perhaps TRBD2 (6 bases). CDR3 size: 17 residues. Germline values: CDR1 SGHRS, CDR2 YFSETQ. Trimming removed 4 bases at V and 7 bases at J, with 24 bases between. CDR3 DNA: TGCGCCAGCAGCCAGCGGGCCCCCGGCCCGGGTGGGAATGAGCAGTTCTTC. Amino acids: CASSQRAPGPGGNEQFF.

In its sample, this clonotype was seen many times. The chain is built from TRBV5-6 and TRBJ1-2; D may be TRBD1 (6 bases). The CDR3 totals 13 residues. Germline-derived CDR1 and CDR2 are SGHDT and YYEEEE. V gave up 1 base and J gave up 8 bases, with 12 bases separating them. The CDR3 region is CASSLRGAPGYTF. The DNA for the CDR3 is TGTGCCAGCAGCTTGAGGGGGGCGCCGGGCTACACCTTC. Looking up the rest from reference TRBV5-6 and TRBJ1-2 gives the full variable domain: DAGVTQSPTHLIKTRGQQVTLRCSPKSGHDTVSWYQQALGQGPQFIFQYYEEEERQRGNFPDRFSGHQFPNYSSELNVNALLLGDSALYLCASSLRGAPGYTFGSGTRLTVV.

This clonotype was observed many times. This rearrangement joins TRBV27 to TRBJ1-6; TRBD1 aligns across 7 bases. This CDR3 is 14 amino acids long. Germline V gene lookup returns CDR1 MNHEY and CDR2 SMNVEV (reference sequence). Trimming cost V 3 bases and J 8 bases; bases outside gene matches: 4. The CDR3 DNA reads as TGTGCCAGCAGTTTGACAGGGTCGGATTCACCCCTCCACTTT. It codes for CASSLTGSDSPLHF.

This clonotype was counted many times. The CDR3 bases are TGCGCCAGCAGCTTGGAGAACATTTCACCCCTCCACTTT. It encodes CASSLENISPLHF. The chain uses TRBV5-1 and TRBJ1-6; no clear D gene. The CDR3 is made up of 13 amino acids. The germline gives CDR1 SGHRS, CDR2 YFSETQ. V dropped 0 bases and J dropped 9 bases, with 7 bases sitting between them.

This clonotype was seen once. The chain joins TRBV2 to TRBJ2-5; 8 bases match TRBD2. V was pared by 3 bases and J by 7 bases, with 10 bases of the junction left unmatched. In germline, CDR1 is SNHLY, CDR2 FYNNEI. This CDR3 is 15 amino acids long. The DNA for the CDR3 is TGTGCCAGCAGTGACGCGGGAGGCGGATCGGGGACCCAGTACTTC. It encodes CASSDAGGGSGTQYF.

The chain recombines TRBV20-1 with TRBJ2-5; D gene ambiguous. Trimming pared 3 bases from V and 2 bases from J, leaving 4 bases between. The V gene's germline CDR1 is DFQATT and CDR2 SNEGSKA (reference sequence). This CDR3 region has 11 residues. This CDR3 reads CSARAQETQYF. CDR3 nucleotide sequence: TGCAGTGCTAGGGCACAAGAGACCCAGTACTTC.

This clonotype has just one count. The chain employs TRBV12-3 or TRBV12-4 and TRBJ2-2, with TRBD2 matching 8 bases. The ends lost 5 bases at V and 7 bases at J; junction bases unmatched: 3. This CDR3 spans 13 amino acids. Here the CDR3 DNA reads TGTGCCAGCAGTCCGGCGGGGGGCGGGGAGCTGTTTTTT. Translated: CASSPAGGGELFF.

The chain couples TRBV9 to TRBJ2-5; TRBD2 is a possible D gene (6 bases). The germline gives CDR1 SGDLS, CDR2 YYNGEE. V was cut by 7 bases and J by 1 base, with 20 bases left in between. This CDR3 has 16 residues. The CDR3 spells CASSPGASARQETQYF. CDR3 sequence (DNA): TGTGCCAGCTCACCAGGTGCTAGCGCCCGCCAAGAGACCCAGTACTTC.

J is TRBJ1-6 and V is TRBV19; 7 bases fit TRBD1. V trimming: 8 bases; J trimming: 7 bases; junction bases outside the gene matches: 2. CDR3 size: 12 residues. Germline CDR1 LNHDA, CDR2 SQIVND (reference sequence). CDR3 amino acids: CASGQDNSPLHF. The CDR3 DNA sequence: TGTGCCAGTGGACAGGACAATTCACCCCTCCACTTT.